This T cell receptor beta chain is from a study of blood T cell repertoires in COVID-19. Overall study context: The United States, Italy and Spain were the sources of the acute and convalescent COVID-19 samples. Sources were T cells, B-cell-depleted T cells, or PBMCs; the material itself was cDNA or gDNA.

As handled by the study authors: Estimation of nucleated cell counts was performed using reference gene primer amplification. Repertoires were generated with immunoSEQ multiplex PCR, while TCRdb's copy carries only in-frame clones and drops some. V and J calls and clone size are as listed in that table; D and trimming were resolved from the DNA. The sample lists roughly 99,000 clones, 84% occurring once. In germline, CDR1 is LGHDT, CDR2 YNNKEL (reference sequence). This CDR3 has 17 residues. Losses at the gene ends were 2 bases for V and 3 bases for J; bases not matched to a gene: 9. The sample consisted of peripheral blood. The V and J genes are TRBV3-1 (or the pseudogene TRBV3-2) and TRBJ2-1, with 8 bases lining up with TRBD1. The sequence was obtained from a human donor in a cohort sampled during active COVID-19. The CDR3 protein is CASSQLLGTGNYNEQFF. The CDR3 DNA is TGTGCCAGCAGCCAACTATTAGGGACAGGTAACTACAATGAGCAGTTCTTC.